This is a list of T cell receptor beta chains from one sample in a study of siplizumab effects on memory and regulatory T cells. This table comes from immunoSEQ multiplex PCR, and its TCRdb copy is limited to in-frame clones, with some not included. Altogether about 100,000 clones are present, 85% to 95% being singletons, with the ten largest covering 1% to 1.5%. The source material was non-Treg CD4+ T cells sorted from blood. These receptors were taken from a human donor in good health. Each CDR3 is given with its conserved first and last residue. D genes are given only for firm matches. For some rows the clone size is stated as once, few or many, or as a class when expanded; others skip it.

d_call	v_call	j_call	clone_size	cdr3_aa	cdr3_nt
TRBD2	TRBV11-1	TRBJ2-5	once	CASSTGTSGRVEETQYF	TGTGCCAGCAGCACCGGGACTAGCGGGAGGGTAGAGGAGACCCAGTACTTC
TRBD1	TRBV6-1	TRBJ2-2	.	CASSVGTGNTGELFF	TGTGCCAGCAGTGTAGGGACAGGGAACACCGGGGAGCTGTTTTTT
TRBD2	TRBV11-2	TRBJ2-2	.	CATTPTSGNTGELFF	TGTGCCACCACGCCGACTAGCGGTAACACCGGGGAGCTGTTTTTT
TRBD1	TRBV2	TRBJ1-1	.	CASRLLGTGNTEAFF	TGTGCCAGCAGGCTCTTAGGGACAGGGAACACTGAAGCTTTCTTT
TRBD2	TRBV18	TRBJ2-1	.	CASSPRSGTSGSSTSYNEQFF	TGTGCCAGCTCACCACGATCCGGGACTAGCGGGAGTAGTACCTCCTACAATGAGCAGTTCTTC
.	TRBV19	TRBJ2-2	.	CASSLKRSAGELFF	TGTGCCAGTAGTTTGAAGAGGAGCGCCGGGGAGCTGTTTTTT
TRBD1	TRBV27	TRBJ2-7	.	CASSTGTGYEQYF	TGTGCCAGCAGTACCGGGACAGGCTACGAGCAGTACTTC
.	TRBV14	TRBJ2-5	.	CASSQEIWAETQYF	TGTGCCAGCAGCCAAGAGATTTGGGCGGAGACCCAGTACTTC
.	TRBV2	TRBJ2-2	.	CASMFGAFTGELFF	TGTGCCAGCATGTTTGGCGCGTTCACCGGGGAGCTGTTTTTT
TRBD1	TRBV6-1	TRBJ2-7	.	CASSELRDRPYEQYF	TGTGCCAGCAGTGAACTCCGGGACAGGCCCTACGAGCAGTACTTC
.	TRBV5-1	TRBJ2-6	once	CASSLGPSSGANVLTF	TGCGCCAGCAGCTTGGGACCAAGCTCTGGGGCCAACGTCCTGACTTTC
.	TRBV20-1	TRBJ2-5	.	CTAGHQETQYF	TGCACGGCGGGACACCAAGAGACCCAGTACTTC
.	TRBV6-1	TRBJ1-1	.	CASSAPQGGPGTEAFF	TGTGCCAGCAGTGCACCCCAAGGAGGGCCGGGTACTGAAGCTTTCTTT
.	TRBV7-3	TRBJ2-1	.	CASSALRSSYNEQFF	TGTGCCAGCAGCGCACTGCGGAGCTCCTACAATGAGCAGTTCTTC